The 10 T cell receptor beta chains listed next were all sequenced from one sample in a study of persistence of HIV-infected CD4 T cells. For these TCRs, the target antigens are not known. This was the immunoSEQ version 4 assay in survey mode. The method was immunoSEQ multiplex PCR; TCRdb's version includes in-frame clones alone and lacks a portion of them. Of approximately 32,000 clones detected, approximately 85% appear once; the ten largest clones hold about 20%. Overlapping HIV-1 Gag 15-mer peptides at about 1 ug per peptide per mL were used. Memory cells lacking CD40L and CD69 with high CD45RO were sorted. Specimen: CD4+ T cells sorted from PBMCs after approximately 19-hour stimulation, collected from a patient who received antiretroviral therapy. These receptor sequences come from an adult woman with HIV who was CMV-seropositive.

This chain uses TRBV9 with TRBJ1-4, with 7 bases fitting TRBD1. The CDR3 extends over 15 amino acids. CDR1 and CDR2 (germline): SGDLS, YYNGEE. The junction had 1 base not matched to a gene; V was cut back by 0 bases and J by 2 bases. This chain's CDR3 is CASSVDRGTNEKLFF. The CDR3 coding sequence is TGTGCCAGCAGCGTAGACAGGGGTACTAATGAAAAACTGTTTTTT.

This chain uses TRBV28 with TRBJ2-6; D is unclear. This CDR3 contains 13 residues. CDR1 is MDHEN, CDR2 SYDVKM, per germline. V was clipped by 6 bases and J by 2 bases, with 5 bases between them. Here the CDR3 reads CASRQTGANVLTF. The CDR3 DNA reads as TGTGCCAGCAGACAAACTGGGGCCAACGTCCTGACTTTC.

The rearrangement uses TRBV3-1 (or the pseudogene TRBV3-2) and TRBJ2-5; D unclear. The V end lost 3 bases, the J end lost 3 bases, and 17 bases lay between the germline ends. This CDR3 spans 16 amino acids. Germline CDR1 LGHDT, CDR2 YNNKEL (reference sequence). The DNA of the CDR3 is TGTGCCAGCAGCCAGACGAGAGCACAAACTAAAGAGACCCAGTACTTC. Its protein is CASSQTRAQTKETQYF.

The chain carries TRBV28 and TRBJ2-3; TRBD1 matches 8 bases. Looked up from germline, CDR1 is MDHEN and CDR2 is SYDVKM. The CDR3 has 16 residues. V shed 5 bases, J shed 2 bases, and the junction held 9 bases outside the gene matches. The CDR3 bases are TGTGCCAGCAGTCCCCAGGGGGCCCGATACACAGATACGCAGTATTTT. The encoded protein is CASSPQGARYTDTQYF.

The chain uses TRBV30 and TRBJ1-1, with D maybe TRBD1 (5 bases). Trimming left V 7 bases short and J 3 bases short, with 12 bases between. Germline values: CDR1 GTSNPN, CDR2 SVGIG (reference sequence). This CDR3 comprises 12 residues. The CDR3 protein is CASSPGHTEAFF. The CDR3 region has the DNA TGTGCCTCCTCTCCGGGACACACTGAAGCTTTCTTT. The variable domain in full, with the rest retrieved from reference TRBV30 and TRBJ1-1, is SQTIHQWPATLVQPVGSPLSLECTVEGTSNPNLYWYRQAAGRGLQLLFYSVGIGQISSEVPQNLSASRPQDRQFILSSKKLLLSDSGFYLCASSPGHTEAFFGQGTRLTVV.

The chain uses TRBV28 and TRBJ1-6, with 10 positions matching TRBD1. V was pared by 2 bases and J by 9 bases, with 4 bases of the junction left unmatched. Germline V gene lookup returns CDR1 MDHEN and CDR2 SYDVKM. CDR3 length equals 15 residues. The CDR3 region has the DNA TGTGCCAGCAGTTTACCAGGACAGGGGGGTTCACCCCTCCACTTT. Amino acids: CASSLPGQGGSPLHF.

The CDR3 reads CASSRDRGITEAFF. CDR3 in DNA: TGCGCCAGCAGCCGGGACAGGGGGATCACTGAAGCTTTCTTT. The chain couples TRBV5-1 to TRBJ1-1, with 11 bases fitting TRBD1. The CDR3 is made up of 14 amino acids. The J segment lost 4 bases and the V segment lost 4 bases, leaving 3 bases of the junction unmatched. Germline V gene data show CDR1 as SGHRS and CDR2 as YFSETQ. Combining the CDR3 with reference TRBV5-1 and TRBJ1-1 gives the whole variable domain KAGVTQTPRYLIKTRGQQVTLSCSPISGHRSVSWYQQTPGQGLQFLFEYFSETQRNKGNFPGRFSGRQFSNSRSEMNVSTLELGDSALYLCASSRDRGITEAFFGQGTRLTVV.

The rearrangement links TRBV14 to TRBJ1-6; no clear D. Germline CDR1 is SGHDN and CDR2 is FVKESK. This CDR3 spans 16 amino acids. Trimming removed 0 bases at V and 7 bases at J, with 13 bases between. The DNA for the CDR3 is TGTGCCAGCAGCCAAGATATCGTTGGAGTAAATTCACCCCTCCACTTT. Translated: CASSQDIVGVNSPLHF.

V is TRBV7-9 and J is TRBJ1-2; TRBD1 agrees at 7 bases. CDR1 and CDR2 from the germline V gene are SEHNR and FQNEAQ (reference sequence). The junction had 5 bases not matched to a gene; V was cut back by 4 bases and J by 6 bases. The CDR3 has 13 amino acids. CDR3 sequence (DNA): TGTGCCAGCAGCTCAACAGGGGATGATGGCTACACCTTC. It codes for CASSSTGDDGYTF.

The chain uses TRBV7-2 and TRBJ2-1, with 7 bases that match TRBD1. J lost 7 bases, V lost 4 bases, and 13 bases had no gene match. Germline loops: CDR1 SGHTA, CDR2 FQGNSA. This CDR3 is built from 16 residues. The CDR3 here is CASSWAKGAGANEQFF. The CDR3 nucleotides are TGTGCCAGCAGCTGGGCGAAGGGGGCAGGGGCAAATGAGCAGTTCTTC.